The 13 T cell receptor beta chains below come from one sample, sequenced in a study of vaccination and CD4 T cells after COVID-19. The Oncomine TCR Beta short-read assay sequenced DNA from cultured CD4+ T cells. TCRdb recomputed calls from the PCR reads with MiXCR, one row per CDR3 protein. The table lists 15,000 to 20,000 distinct CDR3 sequences, approximately 50% of them singletons, with about 18% in the top ten. As to treatment: approximately 9-day PBMC culture with coronavirus spike peptide pools or control peptides (ViraFEST assay). No antigens are known for them. Here the sequenced sample was CD4+ T cells from blood, cultured in vitro, taken before SARS-CoV-2 vaccination. The receptor source for this set is a human donor who received a COVID-19 vaccine.

This chain connects TRBV14 to TRBJ1-5, with D perhaps matching TRBD1 (6 bases). The CDR3 loop spans 13 amino acids. Germline assignment: CDR1 SGHDN and CDR2 FVKESK. Trimming removed 0 bases at V and 10 bases at J, with 10 bases between. The CDR3, as DNA: TGTGCCAGCAGCCAAGACTACAGGGACCCCCAGCATTTT. Amino acids: CASSQDYRDPQHF.

The chain recombines TRBV12-3 or TRBV12-4 with TRBJ1-5; 9 bases align to TRBD1. After removal of 4 bases from V and 7 bases from J, the junction contained 5 bases not matched to a gene. The CDR3 has 14 residues. The CDR3 spells CASSSTGGDQPQHF. CDR3 sequence (DNA): TGTGCCAGCAGTTCCACAGGGGGCGACCAGCCCCAGCATTTT.

V and J are TRBV20-1 and TRBJ2-3; 13 nucleotides match TRBD2. The CDR3 runs 19 residues. The trim removed 4 bases at V and 0 bases at J, leaving 13 bases unmatched. Looked up from germline, CDR1 is DFQATT and CDR2 is SNEGSKA (reference sequence). As DNA, the CDR3 is TGCAGTGCTACAGCTTGGAGGACTAGCGGGGGTTCCAGCACAGATACGCAGTATTTT. Translating it yields CSATAWRTSGGSSTDTQYF.

The rearrangement joins TRBV10-3 to TRBJ1-2, with a possible D match to TRBD1 (6 bases). The germline CDR1 and CDR2 sequences are ENHRY and SYGVKD. The V gene lost 6 bases and the J gene lost 5 bases, with 16 bases spanning the gap. This CDR3 has 14 amino acids. This CDR3 is CAISAGGGGYGYTF. The CDR3 nucleotides read TGTGCCATCAGCGCCGGGGGCGGGGGATATGGCTACACCTTC.

The rearrangement uses TRBV5-1 and TRBJ1-1; 8 bases map to TRBD1. This CDR3 is 16 amino acids long. The germline V gene encodes CDR1 SGHRS and CDR2 YFSETQ. After removal of 4 bases from V and 5 bases from J, the junction contained 13 bases not matched to a gene. The CDR3 DNA follows: TGCGCCAGCAGCCAAATGACGCAGGGGGCTCGGACTGAAGCTTTCTTT. Residues: CASSQMTQGARTEAFF.

This clonotype has more than one count but fewer than ten. The V gene is TRBV10-3, the J gene TRBJ1-1; TRBD1 agrees at 8 bases. The CDR3 spans 15 residues. CDR1 ENHRY and CDR2 SYGVKD come from the germline V gene. V dropped 10 bases and J dropped 0; count of bases not matched to a gene: 10. Here the CDR3 reads CATRQGIFVNTEAFF. The DNA of the CDR3 is TGTGCCACTCGACAGGGGATATTCGTGAACACTGAAGCTTTCTTT.

This chain uses TRBV20-1 with TRBJ1-3; 8 bases are shared with TRBD1. Looked up from germline, CDR1 is DFQATT and CDR2 is SNEGSKA (reference sequence). The V segment lost 0 bases and the J segment 2 bases; nucleotides outside the gene matches: 9. The CDR3 runs to 17 residues. Here the CDR3 reads CSARDPTGQGTGNTIYF. The CDR3 DNA follows: TGCAGTGCTAGAGACCCAACCGGACAGGGAACTGGAAACACCATATATTTT.

The gene calls are TRBV11-3 and TRBJ2-1; 7 bases match TRBD1. Trimming removed 5 bases from V and 4 bases from J; junction bases left unmatched: 8. The CDR3 spans 15 residues. The germline V gene encodes CDR1 SGHNT and CDR2 YENEEA. The CDR3 nucleotides read TGTGCCAGCAGCCCAGGGACAGACGAATACAATGAGCAGTTCTTC. Translation gives CASSPGTDEYNEQFF.

V gene TRBV5-1 combines with J gene TRBJ1-3; D possibly corresponds to TRBD1 (5 bases). The CDR3 has 19 amino acids. Germline-derived CDR1 and CDR2 are SGHRS and YFSETQ. The V gene lost 0 bases and the J gene lost 0 bases, with 19 bases spanning the gap. The CDR3, as DNA: TGCGCCAGCAGCTTGGAGGCGAGGCAGGGCCTCTTCTCTGGAAACACCATATATTTT. This encodes CASSLEARQGLFSGNTIYF.

The rearrangement uses TRBV6-1 and TRBJ2-3; 11 bases map to TRBD2. The CDR3 covers 13 residues. Germline V gene data show CDR1 as MNHNS and CDR2 as SASEGT. Trimming at V came to 8 bases and at J to 3 bases, leaving 1 base not matched to a gene. CDR3: CASVAGGTDTQYF. CDR3 DNA: TGTGCCAGCGTAGCGGGGGGGACAGATACGCAGTATTTT.

This clonotype was seen only a few times. V usage is TRBV28 and J usage is TRBJ2-2; TRBD1 matches 9 bases. The CDR3 covers 15 residues. Germline-derived CDR1 and CDR2 are MDHEN and SYDVKM. V gave up 4 bases and J gave up 4 bases; unmatched junction bases: 4. As DNA, the CDR3 is TGTGCCAGCAGTTCTCTGGGACAGGGCACCGGGGAGCTGTTTTTT. It codes for CASSSLGQGTGELFF.

The chain is built from TRBV20-1 and TRBJ1-1, with D perhaps TRBD1 (5 bases). The V end lost 3 bases, the J end lost 4 bases, and 12 bases lay between the germline ends. This CDR3 contains 13 residues. Germline CDR1 and CDR2: DFQATT and SNEGSKA (reference sequence). CDR3 amino acids: CSASSPRATEAFF. Here the CDR3 DNA reads TGCAGTGCTAGTTCACCCAGGGCCACTGAAGCTTTCTTT.

This sequence joins TRBV5-4 and TRBJ2-3, with no clear D. Germline CDR1 is SGHNT and CDR2 is YYREEE (reference sequence). The CDR3 is 12 amino acids. The V end was cut by 1 base, the J end by 4 bases, with 4 bases between. The CDR3 loop is CASSLRPDTQYF. CDR3 nucleotides: TGTGCCAGCAGCTTGAGACCAGATACGCAGTATTTT.